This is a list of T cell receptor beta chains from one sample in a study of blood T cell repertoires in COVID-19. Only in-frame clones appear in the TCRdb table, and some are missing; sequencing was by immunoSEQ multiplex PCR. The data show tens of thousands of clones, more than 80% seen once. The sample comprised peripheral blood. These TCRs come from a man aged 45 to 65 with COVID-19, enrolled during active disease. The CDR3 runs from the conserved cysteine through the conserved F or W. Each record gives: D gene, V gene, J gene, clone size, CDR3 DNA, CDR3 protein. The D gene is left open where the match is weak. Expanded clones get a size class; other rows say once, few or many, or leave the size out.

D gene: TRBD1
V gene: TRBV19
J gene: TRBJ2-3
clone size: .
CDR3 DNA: TGTGCCAGTAGTCCTCGGACAGGGGCCGGCACAGATACGCAGTATTTT
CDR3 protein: CASSPRTGAGTDTQYF

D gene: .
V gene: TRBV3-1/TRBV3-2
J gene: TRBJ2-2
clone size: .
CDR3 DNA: TGTGCCAGCAGCCAAGCCGACAGGACCGGGGAGCTGTTTTTT
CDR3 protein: CASSQADRTGELFF

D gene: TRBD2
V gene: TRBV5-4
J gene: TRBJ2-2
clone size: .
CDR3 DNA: TGTGCCAGCAGCTGGGGGGGTAGTGGGGAGCTGTTTTTT
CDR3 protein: CASSWGGSGELFF

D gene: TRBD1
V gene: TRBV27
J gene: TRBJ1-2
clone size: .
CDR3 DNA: TGTGCCAGCAGTTTAACCCGGGACAGGAGAAATAACTATGGCTACACCTTC
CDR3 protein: CASSLTRDRRNNYGYTF

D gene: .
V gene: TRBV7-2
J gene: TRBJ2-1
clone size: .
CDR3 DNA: TGTGCCAGCAGCCCGCCAGGCGTCTCCTACAATGAGCAGTTCTTC
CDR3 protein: CASSPPGVSYNEQFF

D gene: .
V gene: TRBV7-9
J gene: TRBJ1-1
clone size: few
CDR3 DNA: TGTGCCAGCAGCGCAACGGGACACTTAAACACTGAAGCTTTCTTT
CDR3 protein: CASSATGHLNTEAFF

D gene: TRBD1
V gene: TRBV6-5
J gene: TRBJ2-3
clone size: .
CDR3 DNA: TGTGCCGGTCGACAGGGGAGAGGAGATACGCAGTATTTT
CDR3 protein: CAGRQGRGDTQYF

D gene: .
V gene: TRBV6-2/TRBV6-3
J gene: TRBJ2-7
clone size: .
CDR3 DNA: TGTGCCAGCAGTCTCGACGAGCAGTACTTC
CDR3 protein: CASSLDEQYF

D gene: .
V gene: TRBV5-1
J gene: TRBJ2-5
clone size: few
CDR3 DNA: TGCGCCAGCAGCTTTCGACAGAGACGAGAGACCCAGTACTTC
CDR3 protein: CASSFRQRRETQYF

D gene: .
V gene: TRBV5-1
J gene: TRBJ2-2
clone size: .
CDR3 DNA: TGCGCCAGCAGCTTGGATGGGCCGCCCGACGGGGAGCTGTTTTTT
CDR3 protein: CASSLDGPPDGELFF

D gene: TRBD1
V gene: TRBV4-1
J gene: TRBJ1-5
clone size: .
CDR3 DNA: TGCGCCAGCAGCCAGGAAGTGACAGGGGATCAGCCCCAGCATTTT
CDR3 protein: CASSQEVTGDQPQHF

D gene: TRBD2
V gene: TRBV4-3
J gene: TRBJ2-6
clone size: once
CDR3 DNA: TGCGCCAGCAGCCGCGGGAGGGCCGGGGCCAACGTCCTGACTTTC
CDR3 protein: CASSRGRAGANVLTF

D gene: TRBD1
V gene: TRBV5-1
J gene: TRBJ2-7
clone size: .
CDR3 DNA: TGCGCCAGCAGCCACGGGACAGGGGGGCAAGAGCAGTACTTC
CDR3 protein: CASSHGTGGQEQYF

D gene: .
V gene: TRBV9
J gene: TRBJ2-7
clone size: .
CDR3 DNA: TGTGCCAGCAGCGTAGATCTAATGAGGGACGAGCAGTACTTC
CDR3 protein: CASSVDLMRDEQYF

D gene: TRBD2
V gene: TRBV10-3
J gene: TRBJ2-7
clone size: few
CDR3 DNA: TGTGCCATCAGTGAGGGACTAGCGGGCGGCCGCGGATACTTC
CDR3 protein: CAISEGLAGGRGYF

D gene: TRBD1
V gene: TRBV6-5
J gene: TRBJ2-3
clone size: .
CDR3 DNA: TGTGCCAGCAGACTGGGACAGGGGATCACAGATACGCAGTATTTT
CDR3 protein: CASRLGQGITDTQYF

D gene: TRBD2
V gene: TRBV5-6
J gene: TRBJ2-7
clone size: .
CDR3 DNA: TGTGCCAGCAGCCCCGGGAGGGGCTACGAGCAGTACTTC
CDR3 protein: CASSPGRGYEQYF

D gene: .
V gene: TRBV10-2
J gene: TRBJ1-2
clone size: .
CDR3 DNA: TGCGCCAGCAGCCTTGGGGAGTATGGCTACACCTTC
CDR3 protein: CASSLGEYGYTF

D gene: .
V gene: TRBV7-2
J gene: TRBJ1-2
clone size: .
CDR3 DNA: TGTGCCAGCAGCTTTTTTCGGGGGGCCGGGGACTATGGCTACACCTTC
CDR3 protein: CASSFFRGAGDYGYTF

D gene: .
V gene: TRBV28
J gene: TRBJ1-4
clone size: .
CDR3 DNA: TGTGCCAGCAGTTTGGGAGGTGGCAGGACTAATGAAAAACTGTTTTTT
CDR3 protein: CASSLGGGRTNEKLFF

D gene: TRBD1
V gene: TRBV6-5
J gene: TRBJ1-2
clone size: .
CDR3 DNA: TGTGCCACCCGACAGGGATATGGCTACACCTTC
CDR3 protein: CATRQGYGYTF

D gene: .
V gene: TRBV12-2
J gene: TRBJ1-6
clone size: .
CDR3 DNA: TGTGCAAGTCGCTTAGACATCGAAGAGGAGAACTATAATTCACCCCTCCACTTT
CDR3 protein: CASRLDIEEENYNSPLHF

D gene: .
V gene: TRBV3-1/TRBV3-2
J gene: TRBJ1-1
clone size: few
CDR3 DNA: TGTGCCAGCAGCCAATCGCCGACAGAAGCTTTCTTT
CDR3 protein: CASSQSPTEAFF

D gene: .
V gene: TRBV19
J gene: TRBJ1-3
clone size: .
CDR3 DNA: TGTGCCAGTAAACAGGGTCAAAGCTCTGGAAACACCATATATTTT
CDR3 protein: CASKQGQSSGNTIYF

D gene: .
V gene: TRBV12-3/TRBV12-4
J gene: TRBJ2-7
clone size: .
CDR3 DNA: TGTGCCAGCAGGCGGGACTCTCCCTCCGAGCAGTACTTC
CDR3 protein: CASRRDSPSEQYF

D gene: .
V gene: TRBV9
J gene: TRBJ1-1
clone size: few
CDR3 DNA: TGTGCCAGCAGCGTAGGTGGCGGGCACACTGAAGCTTTCTTT
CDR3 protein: CASSVGGGHTEAFF

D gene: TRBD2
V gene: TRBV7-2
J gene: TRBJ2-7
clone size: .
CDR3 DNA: TGTGCCAGCAGCTTTGCCGGGACTAGCCCCTACGAGCAGTACTTC
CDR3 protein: CASSFAGTSPYEQYF

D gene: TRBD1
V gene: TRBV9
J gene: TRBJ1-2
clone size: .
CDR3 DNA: TGTGCCAGCAGCCCACGCCTAGGCGGGACAGGGGACTCTTATGGCTACACCTTC
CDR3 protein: CASSPRLGGTGDSYGYTF

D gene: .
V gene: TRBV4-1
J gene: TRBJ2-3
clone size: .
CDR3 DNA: TGCGCCAGCAGCCGACAAGAGAGCACAGATACGCAGTATTTT
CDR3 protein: CASSRQESTDTQYF

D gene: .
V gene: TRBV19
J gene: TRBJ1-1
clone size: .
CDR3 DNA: TGTGCCAGTAATGGTCAGGGTCGTTCTGAAGCTTTCTTT
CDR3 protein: CASNGQGRSEAFF

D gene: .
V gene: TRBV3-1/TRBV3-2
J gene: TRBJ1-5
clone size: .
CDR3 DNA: TGTGCCAGCAGCCAACAGAGGGATCAGCCCCAGCATTTT
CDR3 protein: CASSQQRDQPQHF

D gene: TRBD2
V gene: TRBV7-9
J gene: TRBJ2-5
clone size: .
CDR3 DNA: TGTGCCAGCAGCGCGACTAGCGGAATAAAGACCCAGTACTTC
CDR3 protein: CASSATSGIKTQYF

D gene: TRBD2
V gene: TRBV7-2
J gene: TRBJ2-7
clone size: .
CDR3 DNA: TGTGCCAGCAGCCTCAGCGGGGGGGCGTACGAGCAGTACTTC
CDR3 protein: CASSLSGGAYEQYF

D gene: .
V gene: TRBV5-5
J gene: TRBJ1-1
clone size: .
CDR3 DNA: TGTGCCAGCAGCTTTTCCCCCACAGGGACCACTGAAGCTTTCTTT
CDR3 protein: CASSFSPTGTTEAFF

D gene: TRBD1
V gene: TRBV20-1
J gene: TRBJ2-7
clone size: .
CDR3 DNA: TGCAGTGCTAGTCCACAGGGGGCTCCTGCCTACGAGCAGTACTTC
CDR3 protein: CSASPQGAPAYEQYF

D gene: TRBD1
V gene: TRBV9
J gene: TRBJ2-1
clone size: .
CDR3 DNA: TGTGCCAGCAGCGTAGGGGGACAGGGGGCCAATGAGCAGTTCTTC
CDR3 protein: CASSVGGQGANEQFF

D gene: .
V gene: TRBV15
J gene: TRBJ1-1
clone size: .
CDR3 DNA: TGTGCCACCAGCAGGGACAGGAACACTGAAGCTTTCTTT
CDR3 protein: CATSRDRNTEAFF

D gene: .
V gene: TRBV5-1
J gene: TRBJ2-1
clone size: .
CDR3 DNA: TGCGCCAGCAGCTTGCCGGGAGCCCATGAGCAGTTCTTC
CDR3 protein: CASSLPGAHEQFF

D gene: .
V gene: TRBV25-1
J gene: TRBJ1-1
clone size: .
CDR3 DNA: TGTGCCAGCAGTTTCGGGGGACCTGAAGCTTTCTTT
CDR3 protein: CASSFGGPEAFF

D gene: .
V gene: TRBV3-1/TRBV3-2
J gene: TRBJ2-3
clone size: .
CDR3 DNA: TGTGCCAGCAGCCAAGAAGGGGTTGGGGTCTTCACAGATACGCAGTATTTT
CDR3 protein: CASSQEGVGVFTDTQYF

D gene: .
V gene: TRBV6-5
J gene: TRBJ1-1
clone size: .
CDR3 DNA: TGTGCCAGCAGTTCTCCGGGGTTCATGAACACTGAAGCTTTCTTT
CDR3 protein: CASSSPGFMNTEAFF

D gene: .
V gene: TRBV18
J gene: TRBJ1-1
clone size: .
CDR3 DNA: TGTGCCAGCTCACGCGCTGTGGGATCCGGGAATGAAGCTTTCTTT
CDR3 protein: CASSRAVGSGNEAFF

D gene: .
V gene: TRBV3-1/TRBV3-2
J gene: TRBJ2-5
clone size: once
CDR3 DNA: TGTGCCAGCAGCCAATATTCAGTAGCAGAGACCCAGTACTTC
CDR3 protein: CASSQYSVAETQYF

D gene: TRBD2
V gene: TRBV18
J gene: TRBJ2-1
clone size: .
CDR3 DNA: TGTGCCAGCTCAACCTCGACTAGCGGGGGCCCCTCCTACAATGAGCAGTTCTTC
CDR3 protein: CASSTSTSGGPSYNEQFF

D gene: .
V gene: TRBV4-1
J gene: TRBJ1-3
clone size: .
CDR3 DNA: TGCGCCAGCAGCCCCTTAGTTACTGGAAACACCATATATTTT
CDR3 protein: CASSPLVTGNTIYF

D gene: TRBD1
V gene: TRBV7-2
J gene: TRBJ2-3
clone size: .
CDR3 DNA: TGTGCCAGCAGCCAACAACAGGGGACAGATACGCAGTATTTT
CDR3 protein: CASSQQQGTDTQYF

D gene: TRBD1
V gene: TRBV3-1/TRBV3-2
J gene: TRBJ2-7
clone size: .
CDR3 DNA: TGTGCCAGCAGCCCTACGGACAGGGGAAGTTCCTACGAGCAGTACTTC
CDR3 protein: CASSPTDRGSSYEQYF

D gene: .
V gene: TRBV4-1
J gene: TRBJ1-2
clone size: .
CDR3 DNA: TGCGCCAGCAGCCAAGAAGTAGGGGCTAACTATGGCTACACCTTC
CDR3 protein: CASSQEVGANYGYTF

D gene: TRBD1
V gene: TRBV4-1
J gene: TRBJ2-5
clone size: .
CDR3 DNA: TGCGCCAGCAGCCTCACCGGGACAGGTAAAGAGACCCAGTACTTC
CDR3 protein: CASSLTGTGKETQYF

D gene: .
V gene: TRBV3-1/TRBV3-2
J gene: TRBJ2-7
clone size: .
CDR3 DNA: TGTGCCAGCAGCCCGCGGACTGCACATTCCTACGAGCAGTACTTC
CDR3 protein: CASSPRTAHSYEQYF